This T cell receptor beta chain came from a study of metastatic and nonmetastatic thyroid tumors (dated by TCRdb to the early 2020s). General notes on the study: The researchers compared repertoires between peripheral blood samples and tumor or nodule tissue samples from patients with malignant or benign thyroid disease.

Before undergoing thyroid surgery, none of the patients had been given any kind of treatment. Patient clinical samples collected from about 2011 to 2018 were retrospectively analysed using T-cell receptor beta sequencing. Library method: PCR. Sequencing was performed on an Illumina HiSeq 4000. High-throughput sequencing was used to profile the TCR beta-chain CDR3 region of each patient. The original pipeline was this. The researchers built a classifier to tell apart papillary thyroid cancer patients with distant metastasis, based on CDR3 differences among clinicopathological groups. To measure repertoire diversity the researchers used the Shannon index, while the Morisita-Horn index served to gauge how similar the tumor and blood repertoires were. The raw public data were reprocessed by TCRdb itself: fastp quality trimming at Q25, MiXCR clonotype calling, in-frame beta chains only. The V and J calls and clone size are TCRdb's, not the authors'. The sample data list 15,000 to 20,000 clones, and around 33% of these were observed just once. The top ten hold about 13% of the sample.

About this clone: Its antigen is unknown. It has no much larger one-base neighbor in the sample; base qualities were not kept.

Counted from cysteine to phenylalanine, this CDR3 has 17 amino acids. Only the CDR3 part of the read is kept: 51 bases, read in frame from the first base. CDR1 is given as LNHDA and CDR2 as SQIVND, both from the germline V gene (reference sequence). For this chain, trimming is 1 base at the V end and 3 bases at the J end, and the number of junction bases without a gene match is 8. What the study reported, not specific to this receptor: TCR beta diversity was reported as significantly higher in malignant tumors than in benign nodules, in both blood and tumor samples.

This clonotype originated in a male donor with papillary thyroid cancer or a benign thyroid nodule (not recorded which). Some clones in this sample may be carry-over from other donors' samples. This chain is built from TRBV19 and TRBJ2-2, with 7 bases aligning to TRBD2. The source material was tumor tissue. The CDR3 reads as follows: CASSIGGGGRDTGELFF. The nucleotide sequence is TGTGCCAGTAGTATAGGCGGGGGAGGTAGGGACACCGGGGAGCTGTTTTTT.